The rows below give T cell receptor beta chains drawn from one sample of a study of blood T cell repertoires in COVID-19. This table comes from immunoSEQ multiplex PCR, and its TCRdb copy is limited to in-frame clones, with some not included. The profile shows 90,000 to 120,000 clones, about 91% of them singletons. The source material was peripheral blood. Receptors were obtained from a human donor in a cohort sampled during active COVID-19. The CDR3 runs from the conserved cysteine through the conserved F or W. D genes are given only for firm matches. Clone size is given for some rows only: seen once, a few or many times, or a class if the clone is expanded.

clone size: NA
J gene: TRBJ1-1
D gene: TRBD1
V gene: TRBV14
CDR3 DNA: TGTGCCAGCAGGTTGGGGACAGGGGACACTGAAGCTTTCTTT
CDR3 protein: CASRLGTGDTEAFF

clone size: NA
J gene: TRBJ1-1
D gene: NA
V gene: TRBV14
CDR3 DNA: TGTGCCAGCAGCCAAGCGGACACTGAAGCTTTCTTT
CDR3 protein: CASSQADTEAFF

clone size: few
J gene: TRBJ2-7
D gene: NA
V gene: TRBV7-6
CDR3 DNA: TGTGCCAGCAGCTTAGAAGGCTATGGAGTCTACGAGCAGTACTTC
CDR3 protein: CASSLEGYGVYEQYF

clone size: NA
J gene: TRBJ1-2
D gene: TRBD1
V gene: TRBV27
CDR3 DNA: TGTGCCAGCAGCGAGGACAGGGGGCAGCGAGGCTACACCTTC
CDR3 protein: CASSEDRGQRGYTF

clone size: NA
J gene: TRBJ1-1
D gene: NA
V gene: TRBV19
CDR3 DNA: TGTGCCGTCAGACTTGAGAGCACTGAAGCTTTCTTT
CDR3 protein: CAVRLESTEAFF

clone size: NA
J gene: TRBJ1-6
D gene: NA
V gene: TRBV15
CDR3 DNA: TGTGCCACCAGCGAGGGAGATTCACCCCTCCACTTT
CDR3 protein: CATSEGDSPLHF

clone size: NA
J gene: TRBJ2-7
D gene: TRBD2
V gene: TRBV20-1
CDR3 DNA: TGCAGTGTCTCGCGGGAGTACGAGCAGTACTTC
CDR3 protein: CSVSREYEQYF

clone size: NA
J gene: TRBJ2-7
D gene: NA
V gene: TRBV21-1
CDR3 DNA: TGTGCCAGCAGCACCAGGACAAGTCCCCCATTGTGCGTCCACGAGCAGTACTTC
CDR3 protein: CASSTRTSPPLCVHEQYF

clone size: NA
J gene: TRBJ1-1
D gene: NA
V gene: TRBV11-2
CDR3 DNA: TGTGCCAGCAGCCGAGACAGAAACACTGAAGCTTTCTTT
CDR3 protein: CASSRDRNTEAFF

clone size: NA
J gene: TRBJ2-4
D gene: NA
V gene: TRBV4-1
CDR3 DNA: TGCGCCAGCAGCCAAGGTCGTACTAGGGGACTAGCCAAAAACATTCAGTACTTC
CDR3 protein: CASSQGRTRGLAKNIQYF

clone size: NA
J gene: TRBJ2-3
D gene: NA
V gene: TRBV4-1
CDR3 DNA: TGCGCCAGCAGCCAATCCCCCCCTACAGTTCAGGTTGCAGATACGCAGTATTTT
CDR3 protein: CASSQSPPTVQVADTQYF

clone size: NA
J gene: TRBJ1-4
D gene: NA
V gene: TRBV6-5
CDR3 DNA: TGTGCCAGCAGTTACGTCTCAGGGGCTAATGAAAAACTGTTTTTT
CDR3 protein: CASSYVSGANEKLFF

clone size: NA
J gene: TRBJ1-2
D gene: TRBD1
V gene: TRBV19
CDR3 DNA: TGTGCCAGTAGAGGGGACAGGACGAACTATGGCTACACCTTC
CDR3 protein: CASRGDRTNYGYTF

clone size: NA
J gene: TRBJ2-1
D gene: TRBD2
V gene: TRBV28
CDR3 DNA: TGTGCCAGCAGTCATCTAAAGCGGGAGGCCTACAATGAGCAGTTCTTC
CDR3 protein: CASSHLKREAYNEQFF

clone size: NA
J gene: TRBJ2-7
D gene: TRBD1
V gene: TRBV7-9
CDR3 DNA: TGTGCCAGCAGCCCGCCGGGGACAGCCTACGAGCAGTACTTC
CDR3 protein: CASSPPGTAYEQYF

clone size: NA
J gene: TRBJ2-7
D gene: TRBD1
V gene: TRBV5-1
CDR3 DNA: TGCGCCAGCAGCTTGTTCCGACAGGGGGGCTCCGAGCAGTACTTC
CDR3 protein: CASSLFRQGGSEQYF

clone size: NA
J gene: TRBJ1-3
D gene: TRBD1
V gene: TRBV2
CDR3 DNA: TGTGCCAGCAGTCGAGGGGGACAGGGTGGAAACACCATATATTTT
CDR3 protein: CASSRGGQGGNTIYF

clone size: NA
J gene: TRBJ1-1
D gene: NA
V gene: TRBV4-3
CDR3 DNA: TGCGCCAGCAGCCAAGATAACTCTGAAGCTTTCTTT
CDR3 protein: CASSQDNSEAFF

clone size: NA
J gene: TRBJ1-5
D gene: NA
V gene: TRBV2
CDR3 DNA: TGTGCCAGCAGTCCGGGATTGAGGGGCAATCAGCCCCAGCATTTT
CDR3 protein: CASSPGLRGNQPQHF

clone size: NA
J gene: TRBJ1-1
D gene: NA
V gene: TRBV5-6
CDR3 DNA: TGTGCCAGCAGCTACTCCCATCAGGGCTTGGCGGCTGAAGCTTTCTTT
CDR3 protein: CASSYSHQGLAAEAFF

clone size: NA
J gene: TRBJ1-2
D gene: NA
V gene: TRBV29-1
CDR3 DNA: TGCAGCGTTCCCCAGGGAGGGGCGGATGGCTACACCTTC
CDR3 protein: CSVPQGGADGYTF

clone size: NA
J gene: TRBJ1-3
D gene: TRBD1
V gene: TRBV7-9
CDR3 DNA: TGTGCCAGCAGCCCCGACAGGGAGTCTCGATATTTT
CDR3 protein: CASSPDRESRYF

clone size: NA
J gene: TRBJ2-7
D gene: NA
V gene: TRBV4-2
CDR3 DNA: TGTGCCAGCAGCCAAGGTTCCGGGCAGGGTAGGTACGAGCAGTACTTC
CDR3 protein: CASSQGSGQGRYEQYF

clone size: NA
J gene: TRBJ1-5
D gene: NA
V gene: TRBV9
CDR3 DNA: TGTGCCAGCAGCGCGTCCGGGATAAATCAGCCCCAGCATTTT
CDR3 protein: CASSASGINQPQHF

clone size: NA
J gene: TRBJ2-7
D gene: NA
V gene: TRBV19
CDR3 DNA: TGTGCCAGTAGTCCGGGTGGAGGATACGAGCAGTACTTC
CDR3 protein: CASSPGGGYEQYF

clone size: NA
J gene: TRBJ2-6
D gene: TRBD1
V gene: TRBV18
CDR3 DNA: TGTGCCAGCTCACCACGCACGCGGACAGGGGGCACTGGGGCCAACGTCCTGACTTTC
CDR3 protein: CASSPRTRTGGTGANVLTF